These 18 T cell receptor beta chains were all obtained from the same sample, sequenced in a study of shared clonotypes between healthy human individuals (dated by TCRdb to the early 2020s). Library preparation used the immunoSEQ multiplex PCR assay. In TCRdb, the immuneACCESS table is reduced to in-frame sequences with V and J assigned. These tables do not hold every clone; where another copy was compared, an unresolved V gene accounts for under half, and the others remain unexplained. The sample table lists around 2,000,000 clones, roughly 91% of them with a count of one. 1.5% to 2% of the sample comes from the top ten. CD8 naive samples consisted of CD45RO-negative cells that were positively selected for CCR7, yielding a CD45RA+CCR7+ population without TemRA cells. The specimen sequenced was naive CD8+ T cells from PBMCs. Per the publication, the cell subset or site label means: CD45RA+CCR7+. Every receptor here comes from a man aged 18 to 30 in good health. Some clones in this sample may be carry-over from other donors' samples.

The chain joins TRBV9 to TRBJ2-3, with 10 bases matching TRBD1. Germline CDR1 and CDR2: SGDLS and YYNGEE. V trimming: 3 bases; J trimming: 3 bases; junction bases outside the gene matches: 7. The CDR3 totals 16 residues. CDR3 bases: TGTGCCAGCAGCGCGTTTGGGGGACAGGGGACAGATACGCAGTATTTT. It encodes CASSAFGGQGTDTQYF.

This chain connects TRBV27 to TRBJ1-4, with 7 bases matching TRBD1. Unmatched junction bases numbered 3, after V lost 5 bases and J lost 3 bases. The germline V gene has CDR1 MNHEY and CDR2 SMNVEV (reference sequence). The CDR3 length is 14 residues. CDR3 nucleotide sequence: TGTGCCAGCAGTCACAGGGGTGCTAATGAAAAACTGTTTTTT. Translating gives CASSHRGANEKLFF. Supplemented by reference TRBV27 and TRBJ1-4, the full variable domain reads EAQVTQNPRYLITVTGKKLTVTCSQNMNHEYMSWYRQDPGLGLRQIYYSMNVEVTDKGDVPEGYKVSRKEKRNFPLILESPSPNQTSLYFCASSHRGANEKLFFGSGTQLSVL.

Details on this clone: Other DNA variants within this sample encode the same CDR3. The J gene is TRBJ2-5, the V gene TRBV5-1; D is unclear. CDR1 and CDR2 from the germline V gene are SGHRS and YFSETQ. The length of the CDR3 is 13 residues. Trimming shortened V by 0 bases and J by 4 bases, and 7 bases separated the two germline ends. The DNA for the CDR3 is TGCGCCAGCAGCTTGGGCGCAGGAGAGACCCAGTACTTC. Its translation is CASSLGAGETQYF.

This chain links TRBV4-1 with TRBJ1-6; D is possibly TRBD1 (5 bases). CDR1 MGHRA and CDR2 YSYEKL come from the germline V gene. CDR3 length equals 15 residues. V lost 4 bases and J lost 10, with 17 bases in between. CDR3 in DNA: TGCGCCAGCAGCCTGGGGGGGGAATTGGAATCACCCCTCCACTTT. This encodes CASSLGGELESPLHF.

The chain carries TRBV9 and TRBJ1-4; no reliable D call. This CDR3 spans 15 amino acids. CDR1 SGDLS and CDR2 YYNGEE come from the germline V gene. V lost 3 bases and J 0 bases, leaving 9 bases between the germline ends. In DNA form, the CDR3 reads TGTGCCAGCAGCGACCATGGGGCAACTAATGAAAAACTGTTTTTT. Translated, it gives CASSDHGATNEKLFF. The variable domain in full, with the rest retrieved from reference TRBV9 and TRBJ1-4, is DSGVTQTPKHLITATGQRVTLRCSPRSGDLSVYWYQQSLDQGLQFLIQYYNGEERAKGNILERFSAQQFPDLHSELNLSSLELGDSALYFCASSDHGATNEKLFFGSGTQLSVL.

The chain uses TRBV13 and TRBJ2-7; 8 positions match TRBD1. Looked up from germline, CDR1 is PRHDT and CDR2 is FYEKMQ (reference sequence). The CDR3 runs 15 residues. V trimming: 1 base; J trimming: 5 bases; junction bases outside the gene matches: 7. Written as DNA, the CDR3 is TGTGCCAGCAGCTTAGACCAGGGGGCGTGGAACGAGCAGTACTTC. This translates into CASSLDQGAWNEQYF.

This rearrangement joins TRBV27 to TRBJ2-7, with TRBD2 matching over 8 bases. This CDR3 has 14 amino acids. Germline V gene lookup returns CDR1 MNHEY and CDR2 SMNVEV (reference sequence). V was pared by 4 bases and J by 2 bases, with 4 bases of the junction left unmatched. The CDR3 sequence is CASSWSGGPYEQYF. CDR3 nucleotide sequence: TGTGCCAGCAGTTGGAGCGGGGGCCCCTACGAGCAGTACTTC.

The J gene is TRBJ2-1, the V gene TRBV19; 10 bases are a match to TRBD2. The V gene end was trimmed by 7 bases and the J gene end by 10 bases; junction bases not matched to a gene: 13. The germline V gene encodes CDR1 LNHDA and CDR2 SQIVND (reference sequence). This CDR3 comprises 15 residues. DNA for the CDR3: TGTGCCAGTAATTCTCTAGCGGGAGAAGACTGGGAGCAGTTCTTC. This translates into CASNSLAGEDWEQFF.

The chain uses TRBV7-9 and TRBJ2-5, with a tentative D call TRBD2 (5 bases). CDR3 length: 17 amino acids. Germline CDR1 SEHNR, CDR2 FQNEAQ (reference sequence). Trimming took off 1 base at V and 0 bases at J, with 15 bases between the two ends. CDR3 sequence reads: CASSLGTGILYQETQYF. The CDR3 DNA is TGTGCCAGCAGCTTAGGCACGGGGATACTGTACCAAGAGACCCAGTACTTC.

This chain connects TRBV13 to TRBJ2-3; possibly TRBD2 for D (8 bases). Trimming cost V 4 bases and J 4 bases, with 24 bases left between them. Germline lookup yields CDR1 PRHDT and CDR2 FYEKMQ (reference sequence). This CDR3 spans 18 amino acids. CDR3 in amino acids: CASSWTGQGREGPDTQYF. The CDR3 DNA reads as TGTGCCAGCAGCTGGACAGGCCAGGGTCGGGAGGGCCCAGATACGCAGTATTTT. Full variable domain (remainder filled in from reference TRBV13 and TRBJ2-3): AAGVIQSPRHLIKEKRETATLKCYPIPRHDTVYWYQQGPGQDPQFLISFYEKMQSDKGSIPDRFSAQQFSDYHSELNMSSLELGDSALYFCASSWTGQGREGPDTQYFGPGTRLTVL.

The V call is TRBV11-2, the J call TRBJ2-7; the match to TRBD1 covers 12 bases. CDR3 length equals 15 residues. The junction had 7 bases not matched to a gene; V was cut back by 6 bases and J by 4 bases. CDR1 SGHAT and CDR2 FQNNGV come from the germline V gene. CDR3 DNA: TGTGCCAGCAGATCGTCGGGACAGGGGGCTTACGAGCAGTACTTC. As protein: CASRSSGQGAYEQYF.

The V call is TRBV4-3, the J call TRBJ2-3; D is unclear. There are 14 residues in the CDR3. Germline CDR1 is LGHNA and CDR2 is YSLEER. Trimming stripped 1 base from V and 4 bases from J, with 9 bases between. DNA of the CDR3: TGCGCCAGCAGCCAAGGGAAGCCGGCAGATACGCAGTATTTT. Translation gives CASSQGKPADTQYF.

This chain connects TRBV28 to TRBJ1-1; a possible D gene is TRBD1 (6 bases). The germline CDR1 and CDR2 sequences are MDHEN and SYDVKM. V was clipped by 5 bases and J by 3 bases, with 16 bases between them. This CDR3 is built from 15 residues. CDR3 sequence: CASSPAAGQYTEAFF. CDR3 coding DNA: TGTGCCAGCAGTCCGGCGGCCGGACAGTACACTGAAGCTTTCTTT. The whole variable domain, remainder taken from reference TRBV28 and TRBJ1-1, is DVKVTQSSRYLVKRTGEKVFLECVQDMDHENMFWYRQDPGLGLRLIYFSYDVKMKEKGDIPEGYSVSREKKERFSLILESASTNQTSMYLCASSPAAGQYTEAFFGQGTRLTVV.

This clone has a single count. The chain carries TRBV27 and TRBJ2-1; D is unresolved. The V end was cut by 0 bases, the J end by 6 bases, with 9 bases between. This CDR3 region has 14 residues. Germline-derived CDR1 and CDR2 are MNHEY and SMNVEV (reference sequence). The CDR3 reads CASSLSGRFNEQFF. The DNA for the CDR3 is TGTGCCAGCAGTTTATCGGGCCGATTCAATGAGCAGTTCTTC.

The chain is built from TRBV27 and TRBJ2-5; D is uncertain. The germline V gene has CDR1 MNHEY and CDR2 SMNVEV (reference sequence). This CDR3 contains 15 residues. The V gene lost 5 bases and the J gene lost 0 bases, with 13 bases spanning the gap. CDR3 DNA: TGTGCCAGCAGTGTCTCCGAGAGTTACCAAGAGACCCAGTACTTC. Its translation is CASSVSESYQETQYF.

Regarding this clone: This CDR3 is also generated by other DNA sequences in the sample. The chain couples TRBV19 to TRBJ2-1; no clear D. The ends were cut back, 3 bases at V and 7 bases at J, with 7 bases in the middle. The germline V gene encodes CDR1 LNHDA and CDR2 SQIVND (reference sequence). There are 12 residues in the CDR3. Here the CDR3 DNA reads TGTGCCAGTAGTATTGCTTCTAATGAGCAGTTCTTC. Translating it yields CASSIASNEQFF.

This clone was counted a single time. This sample includes further DNA sequences coding for the same CDR3. The chain recombines TRBV2 with TRBJ2-1, with TRBD2 identical over 11 bases. V lost 5 bases to trimming and J lost 0 bases; unmatched junction nucleotides: 0. This CDR3 is built from 15 residues. Looked up from germline, CDR1 is SNHLY and CDR2 is FYNNEI. CDR3 bases: TGTGCCAGCAGTACTAGCGGGGGCTCCTACAATGAGCAGTTCTTC. It translates to CASSTSGGSYNEQFF.

V gene TRBV4-1 combines with J gene TRBJ2-1; D is ambiguous. CDR1 MGHRA and CDR2 YSYEKL come from the germline V gene. The CDR3 length is 13 residues. The V end lost 4 bases, the J end lost 9 bases, and 13 bases lay between the germline ends. CDR3 nucleotides: TGCGCCAGCAGCCCGCTCACCCGGGCTGAGCAGTTCTTC. Protein sequence: CASSPLTRAEQFF.